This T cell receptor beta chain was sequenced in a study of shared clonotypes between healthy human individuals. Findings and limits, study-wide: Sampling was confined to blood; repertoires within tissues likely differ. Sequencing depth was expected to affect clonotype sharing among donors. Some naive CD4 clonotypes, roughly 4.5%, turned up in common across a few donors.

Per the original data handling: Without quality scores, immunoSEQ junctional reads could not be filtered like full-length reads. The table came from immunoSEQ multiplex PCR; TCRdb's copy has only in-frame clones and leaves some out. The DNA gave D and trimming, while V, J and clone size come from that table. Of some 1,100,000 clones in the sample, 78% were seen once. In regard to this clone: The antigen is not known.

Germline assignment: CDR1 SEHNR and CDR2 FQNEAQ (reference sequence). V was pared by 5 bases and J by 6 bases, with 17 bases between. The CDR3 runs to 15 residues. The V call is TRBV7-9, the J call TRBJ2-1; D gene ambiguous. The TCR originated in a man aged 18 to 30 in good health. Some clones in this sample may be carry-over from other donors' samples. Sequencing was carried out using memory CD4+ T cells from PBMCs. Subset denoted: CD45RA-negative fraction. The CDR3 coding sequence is TGTGCCAGCAGCGCCCCTTACCGGCTAGGCAATGAGCAGTTCTTC. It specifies CASSAPYRLGNEQFF.